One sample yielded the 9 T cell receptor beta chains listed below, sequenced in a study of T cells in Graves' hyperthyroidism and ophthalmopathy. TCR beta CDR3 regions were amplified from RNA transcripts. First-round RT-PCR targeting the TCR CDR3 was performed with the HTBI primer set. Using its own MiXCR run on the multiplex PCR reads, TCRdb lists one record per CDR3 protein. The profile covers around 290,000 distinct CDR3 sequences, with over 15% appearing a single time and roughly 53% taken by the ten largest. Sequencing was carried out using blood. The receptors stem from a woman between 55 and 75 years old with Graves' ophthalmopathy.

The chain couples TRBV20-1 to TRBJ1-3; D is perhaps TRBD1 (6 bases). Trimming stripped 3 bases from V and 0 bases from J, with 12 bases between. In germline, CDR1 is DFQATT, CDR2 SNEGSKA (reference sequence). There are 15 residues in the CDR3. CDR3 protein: CSARGADSSGNTIYF. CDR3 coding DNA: TGCAGTGCTAGGGGGGCAGATAGCTCTGGAAACACCATATATTTT.

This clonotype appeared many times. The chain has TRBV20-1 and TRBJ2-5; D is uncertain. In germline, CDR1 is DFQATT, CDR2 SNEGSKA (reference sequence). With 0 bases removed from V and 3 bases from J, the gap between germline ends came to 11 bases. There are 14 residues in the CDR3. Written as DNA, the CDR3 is TGCAGTGCTAGAGATGTCGGTCAGAAAGAGACCCAGTACTTC. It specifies CSARDVGQKETQYF.

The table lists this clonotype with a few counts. The CDR3 nucleotides are TGTGCCAGCAGCGTCTCAGGTCGGACTAATGAAAAACTGTTTTTT. Its translation is CASSVSGRTNEKLFF. This chain uses TRBV9 with TRBJ1-4; no clear D gene. CDR3 length: 15 residues. With 2 bases removed from V and 2 bases from J, the gap between germline ends came to 10 bases. The germline gives CDR1 SGDLS, CDR2 YYNGEE. The full variable domain, in which reference TRBV9 and TRBJ1-4 provide the parts outside the CDR3, is DSGVTQTPKHLITATGQRVTLRCSPRSGDLSVYWYQQSLDQGLQFLIQYYNGEERAKGNILERFSAQQFPDLHSELNLSSLELGDSALYFCASSVSGRTNEKLFFGSGTQLSVL.

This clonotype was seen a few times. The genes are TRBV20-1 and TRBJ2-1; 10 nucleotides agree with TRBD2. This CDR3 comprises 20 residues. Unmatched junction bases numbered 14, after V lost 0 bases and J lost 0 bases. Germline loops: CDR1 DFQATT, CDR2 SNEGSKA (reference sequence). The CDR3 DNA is TGCAGTGCTAGAGATCTTTCTAGCGGGAGCCCCACGAGCTCCTACAATGAGCAGTTCTTC. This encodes CSARDLSSGSPTSSYNEQFF.

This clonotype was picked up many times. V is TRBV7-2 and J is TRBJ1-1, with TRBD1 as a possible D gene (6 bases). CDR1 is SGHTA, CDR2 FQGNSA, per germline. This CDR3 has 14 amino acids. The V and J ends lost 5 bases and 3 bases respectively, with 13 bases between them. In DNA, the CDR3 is TGTGCCAGCAGCCGACCAACAGGGTACACTGAAGCTTTCTTT. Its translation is CASSRPTGYTEAFF.

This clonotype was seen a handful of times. CDR3: CASSQSGGPSSTDTQYF. Here the CDR3 DNA reads TGTGCCAGCAGCCAAAGTGGGGGGCCCTCTAGCACAGATACGCAGTATTTT. This sequence joins TRBV9 and TRBJ2-3, with D perhaps matching TRBD1 or TRBD2 (6 bases each). CDR1 is SGDLS and CDR2 is YYNGEE in the germline V gene. This CDR3 comprises 17 residues. The V and J ends lost 4 bases and 0 bases respectively, with 18 bases between them.

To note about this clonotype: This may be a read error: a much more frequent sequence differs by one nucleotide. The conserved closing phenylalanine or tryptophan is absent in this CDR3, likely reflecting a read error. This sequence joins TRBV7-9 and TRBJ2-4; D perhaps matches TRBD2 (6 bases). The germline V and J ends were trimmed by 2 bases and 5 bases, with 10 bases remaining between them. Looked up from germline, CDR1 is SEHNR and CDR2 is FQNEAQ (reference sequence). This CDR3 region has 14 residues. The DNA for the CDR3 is TGTGCCAGCAGCTTAATACCGGGAGAAAACATTCAGTACCTC. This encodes CASSLIPGENIQYL.

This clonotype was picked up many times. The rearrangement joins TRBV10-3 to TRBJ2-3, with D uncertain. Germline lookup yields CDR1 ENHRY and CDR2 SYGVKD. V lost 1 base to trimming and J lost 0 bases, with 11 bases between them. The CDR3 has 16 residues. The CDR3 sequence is CAISELVKTSTDTQYF. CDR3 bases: TGTGCCATCAGTGAGTTGGTGAAAACCAGCACAGATACGCAGTATTTT.

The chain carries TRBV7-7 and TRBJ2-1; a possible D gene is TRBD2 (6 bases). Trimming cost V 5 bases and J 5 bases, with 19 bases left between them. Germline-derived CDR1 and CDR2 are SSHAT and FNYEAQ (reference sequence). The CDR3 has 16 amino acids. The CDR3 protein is CASSHYSRTGDNEQFF. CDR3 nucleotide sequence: TGTGCCAGCAGCCACTACTCCAGGACGGGGGACAATGAGCAGTTCTTC. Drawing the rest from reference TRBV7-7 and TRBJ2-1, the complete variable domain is GAGVSQSPRYKVTKRGQDVTLRCDPISSHATLYWYQQALGQGPEFLTYFNYEAQPDKSGLPSDRFSAERPEGSISTLTIQRTEQRDSAMYRCASSHYSRTGDNEQFFGPGTRLTVL.